A selection of T cell receptor beta chains follows, all from one sample in a study of identical twins. One entry per CDR3 protein, called by TCRdb with MiXCR from the 5' RACE reads. The sample includes a few hundred thousand distinct CDR3 sequences, roughly 9.5% of them seen just once. These data were also filed under a second study, of yellow fever vaccine responses in identical twins.

The sample was PBMCs. These receptors were collected from a young woman in good health. Both conserved end residues are part of each CDR3.

j_call v_call cdr3_aa
TRBJ2-7 TRBV6-1 CASSVVQGATYEQYF
TRBJ2-1 TRBV29-1 CSVVIGRENEQFF
TRBJ1-1 TRBV29-1 CSGTALLGTEAFF
TRBJ2-1 TRBV30 CAWSVLGYNEQFF
TRBJ2-7 TRBV18 CASSPPVADFSSYEQYF
TRBJ2-7 TRBV7-9 CASSFEWQGMYEQYF
TRBJ2-5 TRBV7-2 CASSYRTQTQYF
TRBJ2-1 TRBV5-1 CASSQVGLAGADEQFF
TRBJ2-6 TRBV7-9 CASSEMGSGANVLTF
TRBJ2-2 TRBV25-1 CASSGHLDTGELFF
TRBJ2-7 TRBV18 CASSPIAGGTYEQYF
TRBJ2-6 TRBV12-3/TRBV12-4 CASSFRRLRTGEPGANVLTF
TRBJ1-1 TRBV11-2 CASSLDDLDITGNTEAFF
TRBJ2-1 TRBV7-3 CASSLSGGSYNEQFF
TRBJ2-1 TRBV20-1 CSGLVMGEYVRQFF
TRBJ2-2 TRBV12-3/TRBV12-4 CASGDRDGTGELFF
TRBJ2-7 TRBV5-1 CASSSQGSYEQYF
TRBJ2-7 TRBV4-3 CASTPSESYF
TRBJ2-3 TRBV5-1 CASSQGTASTDTQYF
TRBJ2-7 TRBV20-1 CSARVGILEQYF
TRBJ2-7 TRBV6-5 CASSYSSGSIYEQYF
TRBJ1-2 TRBV6-4 CASSDGTALGYTF
TRBJ2-7 TRBV29-1 CSVQEGALAYEQYF
TRBJ2-6 TRBV7-9 CASSLIGESGANVLTF
TRBJ2-7 TRBV5-1 CASSSTAGRTYEQYF
TRBJ2-1 TRBV7-2 CASSLDRGYLGEQFF
TRBJ2-2 TRBV29-1 CSVVLPTGQGVTGELFF
TRBJ2-7 TRBV3-1 CASSQGISSYEQYF
TRBJ2-3 TRBV27 CASSLQAGGVTDTQYF
TRBJ1-1 TRBV5-1 CASSLEDRVTEAFF
TRBJ2-1 TRBV7-2 CASSQIAGVNEQFF
TRBJ2-3 TRBV10-3 CAISGWDTSTDTQYF
TRBJ2-3 TRBV27 CASSSVLGNYPRADTQYF
TRBJ2-3 TRBV7-9 CASSSPMTDTDTQYF
TRBJ2-3 TRBV12-5 CASGLVRDTHTDTQYF
TRBJ2-2 TRBV6-2/TRBV6-3 CASTRGPNTGELFF
TRBJ2-3 TRBV27 CASSSRTPSTDTQYF
TRBJ2-5 TRBV14 CASSPRTGGRETQYF
TRBJ2-5 TRBV11-2 CASSLEWTSGRGETQYF
TRBJ1-2 TRBV9 CASSMGPREAGYTF